This T cell receptor (beta chain) was sequenced in a study of cytomegalovirus exposure and HLA in healthy donors. Turning to the study itself: One earlier analysis, a look at about 179 million T cells, found almost 120 million unique TCR beta sequences.

It was with 60 Vbeta and 13 Jbeta primers that the PCR ran. Method: immunoSEQ multiplex PCR; TCRdb's copy keeps in-frame clones and lacks some. The sample has over 100,000 clones; about three quarters are singletons. Germline CDR1 reads SGDLS; CDR2 reads YYNGEE. This CDR3 comprises 15 residues. V was pared by 2 bases and J by 0 bases, with 9 bases between. The sample was PBMCs. This clonotype was obtained from a man aged 35 to 55 in good health and CMV-seropositive. This chain joins TRBV9 and TRBJ2-1; D may be TRBD2 (6 bases). The CDR3 DNA reads as TGTGCCAGCAGCGTTAGCGGACCCTCCTACAATGAGCAGTTCTTC. It is translated as CASSVSGPSYNEQFF.